The 25 T cell receptor beta chains reported below all come from one sample, sequenced in a study of T cell clonotyping in hematopoietic cell transplantation. Clones were sequenced by immunoSEQ multiplex PCR, and TCRdb holds only the in-frame ones, with some missing. The sample includes 9,500 to 13,000 clones, 77% of them seen just once. Here the sequenced sample was PBMCs, taken 30 days after allogeneic stem cell transplant. The receptors stem from a female patient in her 40s who had an allogeneic stem cell transplant from a related donor, so T cells may come from the graft donor. Some clones in this sample may be carry-over from other donors' samples.

The chain has TRBV15 and TRBJ2-6; D remains ambiguous. V was pared by 5 bases and J by 3 bases, with 11 bases between. CDR3 length: 15 amino acids. CDR1 and CDR2 from the germline V gene are LNHNV and YYDKDF (reference sequence). CDR3 sequence: CATSGRGNGANVLTF. The CDR3 nucleotides are TGTGCCACCAGCGGTCGAGGCAATGGGGCCAACGTCCTGACTTTC.

This clone has just a few counts. The J gene is TRBJ2-7, the V gene TRBV11-2; TRBD2 agrees at 10 bases. CDR1 and CDR2 (germline): SGHAT, FQNNGV. Trimming removed 5 bases from V and 6 bases from J; junction bases left unmatched: 4. The CDR3 spans 13 residues. CDR3 nucleotide sequence: TGTGCCAGCAGCCTAGCGGGAGCGGGCGAGCAGTACTTC. Amino acid sequence: CASSLAGAGEQYF.

V gene TRBV29-1 combines with J gene TRBJ2-1, with D maybe TRBD1 (6 bases). CDR1 is SQVTM, CDR2 ANQGSEA, per germline. The CDR3 is 11 residues long. The germline V and J ends were trimmed by 6 bases and 6 bases, with 9 bases remaining between them. CDR3 in DNA: TGCAGCGTCACACAGGGCAATGAGCAGTTCTTC. Protein sequence: CSVTQGNEQFF.

The chain links TRBV11-2 to TRBJ2-5; weak D call: TRBD2 (6 bases). V gave up 3 bases and J gave up 8 bases, with 10 bases separating them. Germline loops: CDR1 SGHAT, CDR2 FQNNGV. The CDR3 sequence is 12 residues long. CDR3 DNA sequence: TGTGCCAGCAGCTTTTCGGAGGGCACCCAGTACTTC. This codes for CASSFSEGTQYF. The full variable domain, its missing parts supplied by reference TRBV11-2 and TRBJ2-5, is EAGVAQSPRYKIIEKRQSVAFWCNPISGHATLYWYQQILGQGPKLLIQFQNNGVVDDSQLPKDRFSAERLKGVDSTLKIQPAKLEDSAVYLCASSFSEGTQYFGPGTRLLVL.

This clone showed up just a few times. Because the CDR3's place on the DNA is in doubt, the DNA is left out and the CDR3 is given as listed by TCRdb. J is TRBJ1-1 and V is TRBV30. The CDR3 length is 13 residues, termini included. The germline V gene has CDR1 GTSNPN and CDR2 SVGIG (reference sequence). The CDR3 loop reads CAWSVFLFTEAFF.

The V and J genes are TRBV2 and TRBJ1-2, with D possibly TRBD1 on 5 matching bases. The CDR3 contains 11 residues. Germline-derived CDR1 and CDR2 are SNHLY and FYNNEI. V was trimmed by 5 bases and J by 5 bases, leaving 6 bases between them. In DNA form, the CDR3 reads TGTGCCAGCAGTTGGGGGTATGGCTACACCTTC. It is translated as CASSWGYGYTF.

V is TRBV30 and J is TRBJ1-2, with TRBD1 as a possible D gene (5 bases). CDR1 is GTSNPN and CDR2 is SVGIG in the germline V gene (reference sequence). This CDR3 has 13 amino acids. V gave up 4 bases and J gave up 2 bases, with 11 bases separating them. This chain's CDR3 is CAWIWDLNYGYTF. DNA for the CDR3: TGTGCCTGGATATGGGACCTCAACTATGGCTACACCTTC.

This clone came up a few times. This rearrangement joins TRBV19 to TRBJ2-1; 9 bases fit TRBD2. CDR3 size: 15 residues. Germline V gene data show CDR1 as LNHDA and CDR2 as SQIVND (reference sequence). With V trimmed by 3 bases and J by 7 bases, 7 bases remained unmatched. CDR3 region: CASSISSGGPNEQFF. The CDR3, as DNA: TGTGCCAGTAGTATCAGTAGCGGGGGCCCAAATGAGCAGTTCTTC. The variable domain in full, completed from reference TRBV19 and TRBJ2-1, reads DGGITQSPKYLFRKEGQNVTLSCEQNLNHDAMYWYRQDPGQGLRLIYYSQIVNDFQKGDIAEGYSVSREKKESFPLTVTSAQKNPTAFYLCASSISSGGPNEQFFGPGTRLTVL.

This chain uses TRBV5-1 with TRBJ1-3; maybe TRBD1 (5 bases). Trimming took off 5 bases at V and 1 base at J, with 10 bases between the two ends. This CDR3 spans 14 amino acids. Per the germline V gene, CDR1 is SGHRS and CDR2 is YFSETQ. The CDR3 DNA reads as TGCGCCAGCAGTCTAGGGGTTTCTGGAAACACCATATATTTT. Protein: CASSLGVSGNTIYF. The full variable domain, with the rest looked up from reference TRBV5-1 and TRBJ1-3, is KAGVTQTPRYLIKTRGQQVTLSCSPISGHRSVSWYQQTPGQGLQFLFEYFSETQRNKGNFPGRFSGRQFSNSRSEMNVSTLELGDSALYLCASSLGVSGNTIYFGEGSWLTVV.

The chain recombines TRBV7-9 with TRBJ1-1; no reliable D call. Looked up from germline, CDR1 is SEHNR and CDR2 is FQNEAQ (reference sequence). V was clipped by 5 bases and J by 7 bases, with 11 bases between them. The CDR3 covers 12 residues. CDR3 loop: CASSPGTNEAFF. CDR3 DNA sequence: TGTGCCAGCAGCCCGGGTACAAATGAAGCTTTCTTT.

The rearrangement links TRBV10-1 to TRBJ1-1; D remains unclear. Germline CDR1 reads WNHNN; CDR2 reads SYGVQD (reference sequence). The CDR3 covers 14 residues. V was shortened by 5 bases and J by 5 bases, with 15 bases between the two germline ends. CDR3 protein: CASSPLGSRTEAFF. CDR3 DNA: TGCGCCAGCAGTCCCCTTGGTTCTAGGACTGAAGCTTTCTTT.

The chain uses TRBV29-1 and TRBJ2-7; a possible D gene is TRBD2 (6 bases). The CDR3 has 13 residues. Germline loops: CDR1 SQVTM, CDR2 ANQGSEA. V was shortened by 0 bases and J by 6 bases, with 12 bases between the two germline ends. The CDR3 spells CSVEEARGTEQYF. In DNA form, the CDR3 reads TGCAGCGTTGAAGAGGCTCGGGGGACCGAGCAGTACTTC.

The CDR3 spells CASSPSFRVGYEQYF. The CDR3 nucleotides are TGTGCCAGCAGCCCCTCCTTCAGGGTAGGTTACGAGCAGTACTTC. The rearrangement uses TRBV7-9 and TRBJ2-7; possible D gene TRBD1, 5 bases. Trimming shortened V by 5 bases and J by 4 bases, and 18 bases separated the two germline ends. CDR1 is SEHNR and CDR2 is FQNEAQ in the germline V gene (reference sequence). This CDR3 spans 15 amino acids.

J is TRBJ2-7 and V is TRBV6-1; TRBD1 matches at 10 bases. CDR1 is MNHNS, CDR2 SASEGT, per germline. V was clipped by 0 bases and J by 3 bases; unmatched bases: 5. The CDR3 covers 16 residues. The CDR3 nucleotides are TGTGCCAGCAGTGAAGCGCCGGGACAGGGGATCTACGAGCAGTACTTC. This gives the protein CASSEAPGQGIYEQYF.

The gene calls are TRBV19 and TRBJ1-1; weak D call: TRBD1 (6 bases). Trimming removed 9 bases at V and 4 bases at J, with 21 bases between. This CDR3 has 15 residues. Germline V gene sequence: CDR1 LNHDA, CDR2 SQIVND (reference sequence). The CDR3 bases are TGTGCCAGCAGGTCGTCAGGGGAGAGGAGCACTGAAGCTTTCTTT. This translates into CASRSSGERSTEAFF.

This clone was seen a handful of times. The chain joins TRBV6-6 to TRBJ1-1; D gene uncertain. CDR3 length: 13 amino acids. Germline loops: CDR1 MNHNY, CDR2 SVGAGI (reference sequence). With 5 bases removed from V and 8 bases from J, the gap between germline ends came to 15 bases. CDR3 amino acids: CASSRGPNDEAFF. The CDR3 DNA follows: TGTGCCAGCAGTCGCGGGCCGAACGACGAAGCTTTCTTT.

This rearrangement joins TRBV7-6 to TRBJ2-3; D is unresolved. The CDR3 is 13 residues long. V was trimmed by 5 bases and J by 4 bases, leaving 10 bases between them. Germline CDR1 is SGHVS and CDR2 is FNYEAQ. The CDR3 bases are TGTGCCAGCAGCCCCGGATATTCAGATACGCAGTATTTT. Its protein product is CASSPGYSDTQYF.

This clone has more than one count but fewer than ten. The V and J genes are TRBV11-3 and TRBJ1-1; D is perhaps TRBD1 (5 bases). CDR3 length equals 14 residues. Germline V gene lookup returns CDR1 SGHNT and CDR2 YENEEA. V lost 1 base, J lost 1 base, and 7 bases lay in between. CDR3 in amino acids: CASSLGDRNTEAFF. Written as DNA, the CDR3 is TGTGCCAGCAGCTTAGGAGACAGGAACACTGAAGCTTTCTTT.

This clone was seen a few times. The chain joins TRBV18 to TRBJ2-1, with 11 bases lining up with TRBD2. Trimming removed 5 bases from V and 13 bases from J; junction bases left unmatched: 10. This CDR3 region has 14 residues. Germline lookup yields CDR1 KGHSH and CDR2 LQKENI. DNA for the CDR3: TGTGCCAGCTCAGTGGGACCGGGACTAGCGGACCAGTTCTTC. Its translation is CASSVGPGLADQFF.

The chain couples TRBV6-1 to TRBJ1-4; TRBD1 might be the D (6 bases). The V end lost 0 bases, the J end lost 8 bases, and 16 bases lay between the germline ends. Germline V lookup: CDR1 MNHNS, CDR2 SASEGT. CDR3 length: 16 amino acids. DNA for the CDR3: TGTGCCAGCAGTGAAGCGCTGGGGGGCGCGAGGGAAAAACTGTTTTTT. It translates to CASSEALGGAREKLFF.

On this clone: A much larger clone differs by one base, so this may be a read error. Other DNA sequences in the same sample also yield this CDR3. This rearrangement joins TRBV9 to TRBJ2-5; D may correspond to TRBD1 or TRBD2 (5 bases each). The germline CDR1 and CDR2 sequences are SGDLS and YYNGEE. The ends were cut back, 0 bases at V and 5 bases at J, with 8 bases in the middle. The CDR3 consists of 13 residues. This CDR3 reads CASSVAREETQYF. The CDR3 coding sequence is TGTGCCAGCAGCGTAGCCAGGGAGGAGACCCAGTACTTC.

The rearrangement joins TRBV5-6 to TRBJ2-7; possible D gene TRBD1, 5 bases. V was cut by 0 bases and J by 0 bases, with 13 bases left in between. Per the germline V gene, CDR1 is SGHDT and CDR2 is YYEEEE. The CDR3 loop spans 16 amino acids. CDR3 sequence: CASSLGADRGSYEQYF. In DNA, the CDR3 is TGTGCCAGCAGCTTGGGCGCCGACAGAGGCTCCTACGAGCAGTACTTC.

The rearrangement uses TRBV2 and TRBJ1-3; D is unresolved. V lost 1 base and J 4 bases, leaving 8 bases between the germline ends. CDR1 and CDR2 from the germline V gene are SNHLY and FYNNEI. The length of the CDR3 is 14 residues. CDR3 in amino acids: CASSEGIQGNTIYF. DNA for the CDR3: TGTGCCAGCAGTGAAGGGATACAAGGAAACACCATATATTTT.

This chain connects TRBV29-1 to TRBJ2-7, with 7 positions matching TRBD1. The CDR3 runs 13 residues. V shed 6 bases and J 0 bases; nucleotides not matched to a gene: 5. CDR1 is SQVTM and CDR2 is ANQGSEA in the germline V gene. The CDR3 spells CSVVGQFSYEQYF. DNA of the CDR3: TGCAGCGTCGTGGGACAGTTCTCCTACGAGCAGTACTTC.

V and J are TRBV7-2 and TRBJ2-5, with no clear D. Per the germline V gene, CDR1 is SGHTA and CDR2 is FQGNSA. Trimming shortened V by 1 base and J by 2 bases, and 8 bases separated the two germline ends. This CDR3 has 14 residues. The CDR3 region is CASSLVVGQETQYF. CDR3 nucleotide sequence: TGTGCCAGCAGCTTAGTTGTGGGACAAGAGACCCAGTACTTC.